One sample yielded the 5 T cell receptor beta chains listed below, sequenced in a study of Ad26.COV2.S vaccination and SARS-CoV-2 variants. Regarding treatment: some 20 received Ad26.COV2.S at low or high dose, single or two shots; roughly five received placebo; per-sample allocation not given. Samples were taken on day 63 after the first vaccine or placebo injection. Clones were read by immunoSEQ multiplex PCR, and TCRdb kept only the in-frame ones, dropping some. The table shows 350,000 to 450,000 clones, with roughly 87% occurring only once. The sequencing here drew on peripheral blood, taken in a trial of Ad26.COV2.S vaccine versus placebo. These receptors were taken from a person between 18 and 60 years old who received the Ad26.COV2.S COVID-19 vaccine or a placebo.

The rearrangement joins TRBV2 to TRBJ2-7, with D tentatively TRBD2 (6 bases). There are 14 residues in the CDR3. The germline V and J ends were trimmed by 6 bases and 1 base, with 13 bases remaining between them. Germline assignment: CDR1 SNHLY and CDR2 FYNNEI. Written as DNA, the CDR3 is TGTGCCAGCAGGGATGGTAGCGGTTCCTACGAGCAGTACTTC. Its translation: CASRDGSGSYEQYF.

This rearrangement joins TRBV15 to TRBJ2-6; TRBD1 is a possible D gene (6 bases). V lost 1 base and J lost 0, with 10 bases in between. The CDR3 consists of 17 residues. From germline, CDR1 is LNHNV and CDR2 YYDKDF (reference sequence). The CDR3 protein is CATSRGQVRSGANVLTF. CDR3 DNA: TGTGCCACCAGCAGAGGACAGGTCCGCTCTGGGGCCAACGTCCTGACTTTC. The whole variable domain, remainder taken from reference TRBV15 and TRBJ2-6, is DAMVIQNPRYQVTQFGKPVTLSCSQTLNHNVMYWYQQKSSQAPKLLFHYYDKDFNNEADTPDNFQSRRPNTSFCFLDIRSPGLGDTAMYLCATSRGQVRSGANVLTFGAGSRLTVL.

The genes are TRBV3-1 (or the pseudogene TRBV3-2) and TRBJ1-3; D gene unclear. The germline gives CDR1 LGHDT, CDR2 YNNKEL (reference sequence). The CDR3 is made up of 14 amino acids. Trimming took 2 bases from V and 6 from J, leaving 11 bases between them. DNA for the CDR3: TGTGCCAGCAGCCAAAGAATTAGCGAAAACACCATATATTTT. It is translated as CASSQRISENTIYF.

The chain has TRBV4-1 and TRBJ2-1; either TRBD1 or TRBD2 may fit D (5 bases each). The CDR3 loop spans 16 amino acids. In germline, CDR1 is MGHRA, CDR2 YSYEKL. Trimming took 0 bases from V and 3 from J, leaving 12 bases between them. CDR3: CASSQDQGEIYNEQFF. The CDR3, as DNA: TGCGCCAGCAGCCAAGATCAAGGGGAGATCTACAATGAGCAGTTCTTC.

The chain recombines TRBV5-1 with TRBJ2-2; D is possibly TRBD2 (5 bases). V lost 1 base and J lost 8, with 9 bases in between. This CDR3 spans 13 amino acids. Looked up from germline, CDR1 is SGHRS and CDR2 is YFSETQ. The CDR3 sequence is CASSLRGSGELFF. For the CDR3, the DNA is TGCGCCAGCAGCTTGCGGGGATCGGGGGAGCTGTTTTTT.